The next 9 T cell receptor beta chains were all read from a single sample in a study of chemoradiotherapy in HPV16-positive cancers. Using immunoSEQ multiplex PCR, the repertoire was profiled, and TCRdb retains in-frame clones only, with some absent. Of 30,000 to 40,000 clones in the sample, under 80% were seen once. This specimen consisted of blood, obtained from a patient who underwent chemoradiotherapy. Receptor source: a human donor with HPV-associated anogenital cancer.

The chain links TRBV7-9 to TRBJ2-1; 7 bases align to TRBD2. Germline CDR1 is SEHNR and CDR2 is FQNEAQ (reference sequence). The J segment lost 4 bases and the V segment lost 6 bases, leaving 9 bases of the junction unmatched. This CDR3 spans 15 amino acids. CDR3 loop: CASSPPGLSYNEQFF. DNA for the CDR3: TGTGCCAGCAGTCCCCCGGGACTATCTTACAATGAGCAGTTCTTC.

The chain recombines TRBV7-2 with TRBJ1-3; D gene uncertain. The ends were cut back, 5 bases at V and 2 bases at J, with 13 bases in the middle. From germline, CDR1 is SGHTA and CDR2 FQGNSA. There are 15 residues in the CDR3. The CDR3 is CASSRRHGAGNTIYF. The CDR3 DNA sequence: TGTGCCAGCAGCCGCCGGCATGGCGCTGGAAACACCATATATTTT.

In its sample, this clone was seen a few times. This sequence joins TRBV5-4 and TRBJ1-2, with TRBD1 matching over 8 bases. V lost 0 bases, J lost 7 bases, and 5 bases stayed unmatched. The germline V gene has CDR1 SGHNT and CDR2 YYREEE (reference sequence). There are 14 residues in the CDR3. CDR3 protein: CASSLAGQGGGYTF. CDR3 coding DNA: TGTGCCAGCAGCTTGGCCGGACAGGGAGGTGGCTACACCTTC.

The chain combines TRBV6-5 with TRBJ1-6, with D perhaps TRBD1 (6 bases). Looked up from germline, CDR1 is MNHEY and CDR2 is SVGAGI. V was pared by 0 bases and J by 7 bases, with 13 bases between. The CDR3 extends over 16 amino acids. CDR3 nucleotides: TGTGCCAGCAGTTACTCGGTTCAGGGGTGGAATTCACCCCTCCACTTT. It translates to CASSYSVQGWNSPLHF.

The chain couples TRBV7-9 to TRBJ1-4; D is unresolved. Trimming shortened V by 0 bases and J by 8 bases, and 16 bases separated the two germline ends. In germline, CDR1 is SEHNR, CDR2 FQNEAQ (reference sequence). This CDR3 comprises 16 residues. The CDR3 region has the DNA TGTGCCAGCAGCTTAGCCGTAGGCGAGGCAAGGGAAAAACTGTTTTTT. Its translation: CASSLAVGEAREKLFF. Full variable domain (outside the CDR3, taken from reference TRBV7-9 and TRBJ1-4): DTGVSQNPRHKITKRGQNVTFRCDPISEHNRLYWYRQTLGQGPEFLTYFQNEAQLEKSRLLSDRFSAERPKGSFSTLEIQRTEQGDSAMYLCASSLAVGEAREKLFFGSGTQLSVL.

This clone was picked up a small number of times. The chain recombines TRBV7-9 with TRBJ2-2; 8 bases line up with TRBD2. CDR3 length: 14 amino acids. After removal of 6 bases from V and 5 bases from J, the junction contained 5 bases not matched to a gene. Germline CDR1 SEHNR, CDR2 FQNEAQ (reference sequence). The DNA for the CDR3 is TGTGCCAGCAGACGACTAGCGCAGACCGGGGAGCTGTTTTTT. Its translation is CASRRLAQTGELFF. Looking up the rest from reference TRBV7-9 and TRBJ2-2 gives the full variable domain: DTGVSQNPRHKITKRGQNVTFRCDPISEHNRLYWYRQTLGQGPEFLTYFQNEAQLEKSRLLSDRFSAERPKGSFSTLEIQRTEQGDSAMYLCASRRLAQTGELFFGEGSRLTVL.

The J gene is TRBJ2-3, the V gene TRBV2, with 9 bases that match TRBD2. CDR1 is SNHLY, CDR2 FYNNEI, per germline. V shed 4 bases, J shed 4 bases, and the junction held 6 bases outside the gene matches. There are 15 residues in the CDR3. The CDR3 loop reads CASSGISGGSDTQYF. The CDR3 nucleotides read TGTGCCAGCAGTGGGATTAGCGGGGGTTCAGATACGCAGTATTTT.

The chain links TRBV5-4 to TRBJ2-7; perhaps TRBD2 as D (5 bases). V was cut by 2 bases and J by 3 bases, with 9 bases left in between. The CDR3 consists of 13 residues. Germline V gene data show CDR1 as SGHNT and CDR2 as YYREEE (reference sequence). CDR3 sequence (DNA): TGTGCCAGCAGCTTCGGGGTCAACTACGAGCAGTACTTC. Amino acid sequence: CASSFGVNYEQYF.

V is TRBV4-3 and J is TRBJ1-5; 10 bases line up with TRBD1. With 1 base clipped from V and 6 bases from J, the junction kept 18 bases outside the gene matches. This CDR3 region has 20 residues. Looked up from germline, CDR1 is LGHNA and CDR2 is YSLEER. This CDR3 reads CASSQGRVGTGEVGSQPQHF. The DNA of the CDR3 is TGCGCCAGCAGCCAAGGTCGTGTTGGGACAGGGGAAGTTGGAAGTCAGCCCCAGCATTTT.